This T cell receptor beta chain appears in the sequencing data of a study of blood T cell repertoires in COVID-19. Overall study context: From the United States, Italy and Spain came samples of acute and convalescent COVID-19. Sources were T cells, B-cell-depleted T cells, or PBMCs; the material itself was cDNA or gDNA.

CDR1 LNHNV and CDR2 YYDKDF come from the germline V gene (reference sequence). This CDR3 has 14 amino acids. V trimming: 0 bases; J trimming: 7 bases; junction bases outside the gene matches: 5. Per the original methods: By means of reference gene primer amplification, nucleated cell counts were estimated. The assay was immunoSEQ multiplex PCR, and TCRdb's table has in-frame clones only and misses some. The D gene and trimming were derived from the DNA, and the V and J assignments and clone size from that table. Among 35,000 to 50,000 clones listed, roughly 84% were seen once. The rearrangement links TRBV15 to TRBJ1-2; 7 bases are a match to TRBD1. This receptor was obtained from a woman aged 70-85 years with acute or convalescent COVID-19. The specimen sequenced was peripheral blood. The CDR3 coding sequence is TGTGCCACCAGCAGAGAGGCCAGGGGGTTTGGCTACACCTTC. As protein: CATSREARGFGYTF.